These T cell receptor beta chains were read from a single sample in a study of T cell responses to AZD1222 COVID-19 vaccine. Repertoires were generated with immunoSEQ multiplex PCR, while TCRdb's copy carries only in-frame clones and drops some. The data contain more than 120,000 clones, more than 85% of them singletons. This specimen was peripheral blood, taken on day 0 of AZD1222 vaccination. Receptor source: an adult in good health. CDR3s include the opening cysteine and the closing phenylalanine or tryptophan. The D gene is left open where the match is weak. Clone sizes are given selectively: once, few, many, or a class where the clone is expanded.

>TRBJ1-2|TRBV10-3|-|-
CAISDERTVYGSYGYTF
TGTGCCATCAGTGACGAGAGGACAGTCTATGGATCCTATGGCTACACCTTC
>TRBJ2-2|TRBV3-1/TRBV3-2|-|-
CASSHYVGTGELFF
TGTGCCAGCAGCCACTATGTTGGCACCGGGGAGCTGTTTTTT
>TRBJ2-5|TRBV12-3/TRBV12-4|-|-
CASSRGPEETQYF
TGTGCCAGCAGTAGGGGACCAGAGGAGACCCAGTACTTC
>TRBJ1-1|TRBV4-3|-|-
CASSQDELPSEAFF
TGCGCCAGCAGCCAAGATGAACTTCCCTCTGAAGCTTTCTTT
>TRBJ2-7|TRBV3-1/TRBV3-2|-|-
CASSQDGRDGEQYF
TGTGCCAGCAGCCAAGACGGGAGAGATGGCGAGCAGTACTTC
>TRBJ1-2|TRBV6-5|once|-
CASSPDGDYGYTF
TGTGCCAGCAGTCCGGACGGGGACTATGGCTACACCTTC
>TRBJ2-1|TRBV5-1|-|TRBD2
CASSLLGLAGGPGEQFF
TGCGCCAGCAGCCTACTGGGACTAGCGGGAGGGCCGGGTGAGCAGTTCTTC
>TRBJ2-7|TRBV5-4|-|-
CASSWASGEQYF
TGTGCCAGCAGCTGGGCCTCCGGGGAGCAGTACTTC
>TRBJ2-1|TRBV27|once|TRBD2
CASSSPPLAGAYNEQFF
TGTGCCAGCAGTTCCCCTCCACTAGCGGGAGCCTACAATGAGCAGTTCTTC
>TRBJ2-3|TRBV28|-|TRBD2
CASSPASGRADTQYF
TGTGCCAGCAGTCCCGCTAGCGGGAGAGCAGATACGCAGTATTTT
>TRBJ1-2|TRBV7-8|once|TRBD1
CASSLRGQPETYGYTF
TGTGCCAGCAGCTTAAGGGGACAGCCGGAGACCTATGGCTACACCTTC
>TRBJ2-5|TRBV6-5|-|-
CASSSQGSGETQYF
TGTGCCAGCAGTTCCCAGGGTTCGGGGGAGACCCAGTACTTC
>TRBJ1-6|TRBV12-3/TRBV12-4|-|-
CASSSVFSPLHF
TGTGCCAGCAGTTCTGTTTTTTCACCCCTCCACTTT
>TRBJ2-1|TRBV12-3/TRBV12-4|-|-
CASSLGLVEQFF
TGTGCCAGCAGTTTAGGCCTGGTTGAGCAGTTCTTC
>TRBJ1-1|TRBV20-1|-|-
CSAPRRAEAFF
TGCAGTGCTCCCCGCAGGGCTGAAGCTTTCTTT
>TRBJ1-4|TRBV5-4|-|-
CASSLQGDEKLFF
TGTGCCAGCAGCTTGCAGGGTGACGAAAAACTGTTTTTT
>TRBJ2-7|TRBV5-4|-|TRBD2
CASSITGTSSYEQYF
TGTGCCAGCAGCATTACCGGGACTAGCTCCTACGAGCAGTACTTC
>TRBJ2-7|TRBV14|-|-
CASSQDRPGDRIIYEQYF
TGTGCCAGCAGCCAAGATCGTCCAGGGGATCGAATAATTTACGAGCAGTACTTC
>TRBJ2-1|TRBV18|-|TRBD2
CASSPGGGSYNEQFF
TGTGCCAGCTCCCCCGGGGGGGGCTCCTACAATGAGCAGTTCTTC
>TRBJ1-1|TRBV3-1/TRBV3-2|once|-
CASSRHAHPRRIEAFF
TGTGCCAGCAGCCGACACGCCCACCCCCGGCGAATAGAAGCTTTCTTT
>TRBJ2-7|TRBV6-5|-|TRBD2
CASSLLAGGEQYF
TGTGCCAGCAGTTTACTAGCGGGAGGTGAGCAGTACTTC
>TRBJ2-2|TRBV18|-|-
CASSLLPGQGNTGELFF
TGTGCCAGCTCACTCCTGCCCGGGCAGGGGAACACCGGGGAGCTGTTTTTT
>TRBJ2-3|TRBV20-1|-|-
CSWGPTDTQYF
TGCTCTTGGGGGCCCACAGATACGCAGTATTTT
>TRBJ2-7|TRBV10-3|-|TRBD2
CAISGGLAGYYEQYF
TGTGCCATCAGTGGGGGACTAGCGGGGTACTACGAGCAGTACTTC
>TRBJ1-1|TRBV28|-|-
CASSLGGGGMQNTEAFF
TGTGCCAGCAGTTTAGGGGGTGGGGGCATGCAAAACACTGAAGCTTTCTTT
>TRBJ1-4|TRBV5-1|once|-
CASSLGGADEKLFF
TGCGCCAGCAGCTTGGGAGGAGCGGATGAAAAACTGTTTTTT
>TRBJ2-7|TRBV6-6|-|-
CASSYSTFYEQYF
TGTGCCAGCAGTTACTCGACTTTCTACGAGCAGTACTTC
>TRBJ2-3|TRBV5-1|-|TRBD2
CASSPGTSGNPDTQYF
TGCGCCAGCAGCCCCGGGACTAGCGGGAACCCAGATACGCAGTATTTT
>TRBJ1-1|TRBV10-3|-|-
CAISLTLTENTEAFF
TGTGCCATCAGTTTAACCCTAACAGAGAACACTGAAGCTTTCTTT
>TRBJ1-6|TRBV6-2/TRBV6-3|once|TRBD1
CASSYRDRGETTYNSPLHF
TGTGCCAGCAGTTACCGGGACAGGGGGGAAACCACCTATAATTCACCCCTCCACTTT
>TRBJ2-2|TRBV11-3|-|-
CASSPGLLANTGELFF
TGTGCCAGCAGCCCGGGACTTCTCGCGAACACCGGGGAGCTGTTTTTT
>TRBJ2-7|TRBV7-6|-|TRBD2
CASSPQGLLLYEQYF
TGTGCCAGCAGCCCGCAGGGACTACTCCTCTACGAGCAGTACTTC
>TRBJ1-5|TRBV12-3/TRBV12-4|-|TRBD1
CASSNRGGQPQHF
TGTGCCAGCAGTAACAGGGGTGGGCAGCCCCAGCATTTT
>TRBJ2-3|TRBV5-6|-|TRBD2
CASRSGTKDFTDTQYF
TGTGCCAGCAGAAGTGGGACTAAAGACTTCACAGATACGCAGTATTTT
>TRBJ1-5|TRBV5-6|few|TRBD1
CASSRGTVPNQPQHF
TGTGCCAGCAGTAGGGGGACAGTACCCAATCAGCCCCAGCATTTT
>TRBJ2-7|TRBV6-1|-|-
CASSELGGKSYEQYF
TGTGCCAGCAGTGAATTAGGGGGGAAATCCTACGAGCAGTACTTC
>TRBJ1-3|TRBV29-1|-|-
CSVAASSGNTIYF
TGCAGCGTTGCGGCCAGCTCTGGAAACACCATATATTTT